The 12 T cell receptor beta chains listed next were all sequenced from one sample in a study of CD8 T cells in ankylosing spondylitis. TCRdb reanalysed the 5' RACE reads using MiXCR and keeps one entry per CDR3 protein. The sample lists hundreds of thousands of distinct CDR3 sequences, 7.5% to 9.5% occurring once. Sequences were obtained from blood, either unsorted or a sorted T cell fraction (not recorded which). The source of these receptors is a female donor with ankylosing spondylitis or in good health (not recorded which).

This clonotype was picked up many times. V and J are TRBV12-3 or TRBV12-4 and TRBJ2-1; D call uncertain. The CDR3 loop spans 16 amino acids. Trimming cost V 6 bases and J 10 bases, with 25 bases left between them. Here the CDR3 DNA reads TGTGCCAGCAGCACCTCACCCGGGCAGGTGGTCGGGGAGCAGTTCTTC. As protein: CASSTSPGQVVGEQFF.

This clonotype was seen many times. The V call is TRBV9, the J call TRBJ2-5; the D gene is possibly TRBD1 (6 bases). Germline CDR1 and CDR2: SGDLS and YYNGEE. The CDR3 runs 13 residues. V lost 4 bases and J lost 2, with 9 bases in between. This CDR3 is CASSSGQQETQYF. The CDR3 coding sequence is TGTGCCAGCAGCTCAGGACAGCAAGAGACCCAGTACTTC. Based on the CDR3 plus reference TRBV9 and TRBJ2-5, the full variable domain is DSGVTQTPKHLITATGQRVTLRCSPRSGDLSVYWYQQSLDQGLQFLIQYYNGEERAKGNILERFSAQQFPDLHSELNLSSLELGDSALYFCASSSGQQETQYFGPGTRLLVL.

This clonotype was seen ten or more times. The rearrangement uses TRBV7-3 and TRBJ2-1; 7 bases match TRBD1. This CDR3 is built from 16 residues. V shed 6 bases and J 0 bases; nucleotides not matched to a gene: 8. Germline V lookup: CDR1 SGHTA, CDR2 FQGTGA. The CDR3 bases are TGTGCCAGCAGTAGACAGGGCCTCGGCTCCTACAATGAGCAGTTCTTC. Protein product: CASSRQGLGSYNEQFF.

This clonotype was seen at least ten times. The V gene is TRBV12-3 or TRBV12-4, the J gene TRBJ1-2, with D possibly matching TRBD1 (5 bases). This CDR3 has 15 residues. V lost 5 bases to trimming and J lost 4 bases, with 17 bases between them. This CDR3 is CASSPLRAGPYGYTF. CDR3 nucleotide sequence: TGTGCCAGCAGTCCCCTCCGGGCAGGGCCCTATGGCTACACCTTC.

This clonotype came up many times. The chain has TRBV20-1 and TRBJ2-1; TRBD2 agrees at 9 bases. V was clipped by 0 bases and J by 5 bases; unmatched bases: 5. CDR3 length equals 15 residues. CDR1 and CDR2 from the germline V gene are DFQATT and SNEGSKA (reference sequence). CDR3 in DNA: TGCAGTGCTAGAGATAGGGTAGCGGGAGACAATGAGCAGTTCTTC. Residues: CSARDRVAGDNEQFF.

At least ten counts were recorded for this clonotype. The chain joins TRBV4-3 to TRBJ1-2; TRBD1 matches at 8 bases. Germline values: CDR1 LGHNA, CDR2 YSLEER. Losses at the gene ends were 4 bases for V and 7 bases for J; bases not matched to a gene: 14. This CDR3 is 16 amino acids long. CDR3 in DNA: TGCGCCAGCAGCCCCCAGGACACAGGGGGATATCGTGGCTACACCTTC. Its translation: CASSPQDTGGYRGYTF.

This clonotype has a count of ten or more. The chain combines TRBV7-2 with TRBJ2-2; the match to TRBD2 covers 8 bases. This CDR3 has 15 amino acids. Germline V gene sequence: CDR1 SGHTA, CDR2 FQGNSA. V was pared by 3 bases and J by 8 bases, with 8 bases of the junction left unmatched. The CDR3 spells CASSLSSGRKGELFF. CDR3 bases: TGTGCCAGCAGCTTGTCTAGCGGGCGTAAGGGGGAGCTGTTTTTT.

This clonotype occurred many times. The genes are TRBV20-1 and TRBJ2-7; TRBD2 matches 13 bases. The CDR3 extends over 15 amino acids. Germline CDR1 reads DFQATT; CDR2 reads SNEGSKA (reference sequence). Losses at the gene ends were 3 bases for V and 2 bases for J; bases not matched to a gene: 4. CDR3 nucleotides: TGCAGTGCTAGGTGGGGGACTAGCGGGACCTACGAGCAGTACTTC. Translation: CSARWGTSGTYEQYF.

This clonotype occurred many times. The V call is TRBV5-1, the J call TRBJ1-1; TRBD1 is a possible D gene (5 bases). This CDR3 region has 14 residues. V lost 4 bases, J lost 2 bases, and 12 bases lay in between. CDR1 and CDR2 (germline): SGHRS, YFSETQ. Here the CDR3 DNA reads TGCGCCAGCAGCGAATCAGGGTTTAACACTGAAGCTTTCTTT. It encodes CASSESGFNTEAFF.

This clonotype was seen at least ten times. V is TRBV10-3 and J is TRBJ2-5; 9 bases map to TRBD1. CDR1 is ENHRY and CDR2 is SYGVKD in the germline V gene. After removal of 11 bases from V and 3 bases from J, the junction contained 4 bases not matched to a gene. There are 12 residues in the CDR3. The CDR3 spells CAPQGAEETQYF. The CDR3 nucleotides read TGTGCCCCACAGGGGGCCGAAGAGACCCAGTACTTC.

This clonotype was found many times. The CDR3 coding sequence is TGCGCCAGCGGTGAAGTCAGCACAGATACGCAGTATTTT. Translation: CASGEVSTDTQYF. V usage is TRBV4-1 and J usage is TRBJ2-3; D is uncertain. The V end was cut by 8 bases, the J end by 0 bases, with 9 bases between. The CDR3 loop spans 13 amino acids. Germline V gene sequence: CDR1 MGHRA, CDR2 YSYEKL.

This clonotype has just a few counts. This rearrangement joins TRBV19 to TRBJ2-1; perhaps TRBD2 as D (6 bases). Germline V gene lookup returns CDR1 LNHDA and CDR2 SQIVND (reference sequence). V lost 9 bases to trimming and J lost 7 bases, with 22 bases between them. The CDR3 loop spans 15 amino acids. This CDR3 reads CASSGSAGTRNEQFF. DNA for the CDR3: TGTGCCAGCTCCGGAAGTGCGGGAACGAGAAATGAGCAGTTCTTC.